Following are 2 T cell receptor beta chains from one sample sequenced in a study of blood T cell repertoires in COVID-19. This table comes from immunoSEQ multiplex PCR, and its TCRdb copy is limited to in-frame clones, with some not included. The data contain over 130,000 clones, just under 90% of them singletons. Sequenced material: peripheral blood. These receptors all come from a woman of 80 years or more with acute or convalescent COVID-19.

The V and J genes are TRBV18 and TRBJ1-1, with 8 bases matching TRBD1. Trimming removed 4 bases from V and 4 bases from J; junction bases left unmatched: 8. The germline CDR1 and CDR2 sequences are KGHSH and LQKENI. The CDR3 is 15 residues long. The CDR3 here is CASSRLQGASTEAFF. The CDR3 DNA follows: TGTGCCAGCTCACGGTTGCAGGGGGCTAGCACTGAAGCTTTCTTT.

CDR3 amino acids: CASSWDRPISGNTIYF. Written as DNA, the CDR3 is TGTGCCAGCAGCTGGGACAGACCCATCAGCGGAAACACCATATATTTT. The chain couples TRBV2 to TRBJ1-3, with 7 bases identical to TRBD1. V dropped 6 bases and J dropped 4; count of bases not matched to a gene: 12. Germline-derived CDR1 and CDR2 are SNHLY and FYNNEI. CDR3 length: 16 residues.